Listed below are T cell receptor beta chains from one sample, sequenced in a study of OX40 agonist ivuxolimab in advanced cancers. The protocol was immunoSEQ multiplex PCR, while the TCRdb copy is restricted to in-frame clones and leaves out a portion. The sample holds some 90,000 clones, more than 85% seen once. Here the sequenced sample was CD4+ or CD8+ T cells sorted from blood, taken in a trial of the OX40 agonist ivuxolimab. The receptors here all came from an adult with an advanced solid tumor such as melanoma, head and neck, liver or kidney cancer. The CDR3 runs from the conserved cysteine through the conserved F or W. Each record gives: J gene, D gene, clone size, V gene, CDR3 length, CDR3 protein, CDR3 DNA. The D gene is left open where the match is weak. A row's size may be missing; if present it is once, few, many or a size class.

TRBJ2-7,.,.,TRBV7-2,14,CASSKDRDFYEQYF,TGTGCCAGCAGCAAAGACAGGGACTTCTACGAGCAGTACTTC
TRBJ2-5,.,.,TRBV4-2,15,CASSQDRRWGETQYF,TGTGCCAGCAGCCAAGATAGGCGGTGGGGGGAGACCCAGTACTTC
TRBJ2-7,TRBD2,once,TRBV18,17,CASSPPLLAGGSGEQYF,TGTGCCAGCTCACCACCCTTACTAGCGGGAGGGTCAGGTGAGCAGTACTTC
TRBJ1-5,.,.,TRBV19,16,CASSIVAPSGNQPQHF,TGTGCCAGTAGTATAGTTGCCCCGTCTGGCAATCAGCCCCAGCATTTT
TRBJ2-7,.,.,TRBV5-4,13,CASSPGGSYEQYF,TGTGCCAGCAGCCCCGGGGGCTCCTACGAGCAGTACTTC
TRBJ2-7,.,.,TRBV5-8,15,CASTIRGASSYEQYF,TGTGCCAGCACCATCCGCGGGGCTAGCTCCTACGAGCAGTACTTC
TRBJ2-7,.,.,TRBV7-2,14,CASSLVGKVNEQYF,TGTGCCAGCAGCTTAGTAGGGAAGGTTAACGAGCAGTACTTC
TRBJ1-2,.,.,TRBV27,11,CARGTNLGYTF,TGTGCCAGGGGGACGAATCTAGGCTACACCTTC
TRBJ2-1,TRBD2,.,TRBV2,14,CASSETSGRAWQFF,TGTGCCAGCAGTGAGACTAGCGGGAGGGCCTGGCAGTTCTTC
TRBJ2-1,TRBD2,.,TRBV18,14,CASSPGTSGGEQFF,TGTGCCAGCTCACCAGGGACTAGCGGGGGTGAGCAGTTCTTC
TRBJ2-3,.,once,TRBV10-3,14,CAISPGGIPDTQYF,TGTGCCATCAGTCCCGGGGGCATCCCAGATACGCAGTATTTT
TRBJ2-3,.,.,TRBV7-7,13,CASSPRNTDTQYF,TGTGCTAGCAGCCCAAGGAACACAGATACGCAGTATTTT
TRBJ1-3,TRBD1,.,TRBV28,15,CASSADRVLGNTIYF,TGTGCCAGCAGTGCAGACAGGGTACTTGGAAACACCATATATTTT
TRBJ2-7,.,.,TRBV5-1,12,CASTRWTYEQYF,TGCGCCAGCACCCGATGGACTTACGAGCAGTACTTC
TRBJ2-7,.,.,TRBV28,13,CASSPVGNIQQYF,TGTGCCAGCAGCCCGGTGGGGAATATACAGCAGTACTTC
TRBJ2-6,.,.,TRBV19,16,CASSIAAISGANVLTF,TGTGCCAGTAGTATAGCGGCAATCTCTGGGGCCAACGTCCTGACTTTC
TRBJ2-2,TRBD2,.,TRBV7-2,17,CASTTGLAGGRTGELFF,TGTGCCAGCACTACGGGACTAGCGGGGGGGCGAACCGGGGAGCTGTTTTTT
TRBJ2-5,.,.,TRBV6-5,14,CASQRGGRVETQYF,TGTGCCAGCCAGCGCGGGGGCCGAGTAGAGACCCAGTACTTC
TRBJ1-1,.,.,TRBV5-1,15,CASSSMQGTNTEAFF,TGCGCCAGCAGCTCTATGCAGGGGACGAACACTGAAGCTTTCTTT
TRBJ2-3,TRBD2,.,TRBV19,15,CASSKGLAGADTQYF,TGTGCCAGTAGTAAGGGACTAGCGGGAGCAGATACGCAGTATTTT
TRBJ2-6,.,.,TRBV6-5,15,CASSYAHSGANVLTF,TGTGCCAGCAGTTACGCCCACTCTGGGGCCAACGTCCTGACTTTC
TRBJ2-7,TRBD1,.,TRBV6-5,15,CASSFDRGPTYEQYF,TGTGCCAGCAGTTTTGACAGGGGGCCAACCTACGAGCAGTACTTC